The 29 T cell receptor beta chains below all came from one sample that was sequenced in a study of blood T cells in healthy people across ages. A second 7 to 11 cycle PCR used barcoded and J-beta primers. TCRdb fed the 5' RACE reads into MiXCR, producing one record per CDR3 protein. The sample consists of more than 800,000 distinct CDR3 sequences, 40% to 50% of them appearing once. The specimen was blood. These receptors were obtained from a woman aged 55-70 years in good health.

The V and J genes are TRBV28 and TRBJ2-7, with 7 positions matching TRBD2. CDR3 length: 15 amino acids. Trimming cost V 2 bases and J 5 bases; bases outside gene matches: 9. CDR1 is MDHEN and CDR2 is SYDVKM in the germline V gene. The CDR3: CASSLIRGRGNEQYF. The CDR3 bases are TGTGCCAGCAGTTTAATTCGCGGGAGAGGTAACGAGCAGTACTTC.

This sequence joins TRBV5-1 and TRBJ2-7; 11 nucleotides match TRBD2. Gene TRBJ2-5 matches the end of the DNA better, so the J call may be wrong. The germline V gene encodes CDR1 SGHRS and CDR2 YFSETQ. CDR3 length equals 14 residues. DNA of the CDR3: TGCGCCAGCAGAGCTTGGACTAGCGGGGAGACCCAGTACTTC. It yields the protein CASRAWTSGETQYF.

The chain couples TRBV28 to TRBJ1-5, with D hard to call. The germline gives CDR1 MDHEN, CDR2 SYDVKM. The CDR3 is made up of 15 amino acids. Deletions cut 6 bases from V and 1 base from J, with 13 bases between. As DNA, the CDR3 is TGTGCCAGCAGCCCCTCGGTGGGGAGCAATCAGCCCCAGCATTTT. This codes for CASSPSVGSNQPQHF.

The chain employs TRBV27 and TRBJ2-3, with 13 bases that match TRBD2. V lost 5 bases to trimming and J lost 4 bases; unmatched junction nucleotides: 9. The germline CDR1 and CDR2 sequences are MNHEY and SMNVEV (reference sequence). CDR3 size: 17 residues. DNA for the CDR3: TGTGCCAGCAGTCCCCCTCGACTAGCGGGAGGCCCAGATACGCAGTATTTT. Protein sequence: CASSPPRLAGGPDTQYF.

On this clonotype: One end of the junction fails to match germline, which may point to a read error. The chain is built from TRBV10-3 and TRBJ1-4, with D possibly TRBD1 on 6 matching bases. The germline gives CDR1 ENHRY, CDR2 SYGVKD. This CDR3 spans 17 amino acids. CDR3: CAFSERQMDSVNEKLFF. The DNA for the CDR3 is TGTGCCTTCAGTGAGCGGCAAATGGACAGCGTTAATGAAAAACTGTTTTTT.

The chain combines TRBV10-3 with TRBJ2-5; D is unresolved. Trimming cost V 11 bases and J 5 bases, with 18 bases left between them. CDR3 length: 13 residues. Germline-derived CDR1 and CDR2 are ENHRY and SYGVKD. This chain's CDR3 is CASASIGWETQYF. The CDR3 DNA is TGTGCCTCCGCCTCGATAGGGTGGGAGACCCAGTACTTC.

This clonotype was found a few times. The chain couples TRBV24-1 to TRBJ1-2, with D possibly matching TRBD1 (6 bases). Trimming pared 6 bases from V and 6 bases from J, leaving 19 bases between. Germline CDR1 reads KGHDR; CDR2 reads SFDVKD. The CDR3 length is 15 residues. The CDR3 reads CATSPTGKPWDGYTF. DNA for the CDR3: TGTGCCACCAGTCCCACAGGGAAGCCGTGGGATGGCTACACCTTC.

This clonotype was recorded a few times. V is TRBV20-1 and J is TRBJ2-2; D may match TRBD1 or TRBD2 (7 bases each). Between the trimmed V and J ends, which lost 1 base and 3 bases, there was a span of 12 bases. This CDR3 spans 15 amino acids. CDR1 and CDR2 from the germline V gene are DFQATT and SNEGSKA (reference sequence). CDR3 coding DNA: TGCAGTGCTAGAGTGACAGGGAGGGACACCGGGGAGCTGTTTTTT. Protein product: CSARVTGRDTGELFF.

This chain joins TRBV3-1 and TRBJ2-5, with 8 positions matching TRBD1. The end of the DNA is better explained by TRBJ2-7, so the J call may be wrong. The CDR3 consists of 13 residues. In germline, CDR1 is LGHDT, CDR2 YNNKEL (reference sequence). CDR3 region: CASSQRTGSEQYF. The CDR3 DNA reads as TGTGCCAGCAGCCAGCGGACAGGGTCCGAGCAGTACTTC.

The genes are TRBV6-1 and TRBJ1-1; the D gene is possibly TRBD1 (5 bases). Trimming removed 3 bases from V and 5 bases from J, with 7 bases in between. CDR1 is MNHNS, CDR2 SASEGT, per germline. This CDR3 spans 12 amino acids. The DNA of the CDR3 is TGTGCCAGCAGTGATGGGGGAACTGAAGCTTTCTTT. Its protein product is CASSDGGTEAFF.

The CDR3 DNA sequence: TGTGCCAGCAGCCATAGCGGGAGGAGCGGCAATGAGCAGTTCTTC. Its translation is CASSHSGRSGNEQFF. This chain uses TRBV7-9 with TRBJ2-1, with TRBD2 matching 10 bases. The germline gives CDR1 SEHNR, CDR2 FQNEAQ (reference sequence). The ends lost 5 bases at V and 6 bases at J; junction bases unmatched: 7. CDR3 size: 15 residues.

The chain uses TRBV12-3 or TRBV12-4 and TRBJ2-1, with 9 bases identical to TRBD2. The V gene end was trimmed by 6 bases and the J gene end by 9 bases; junction bases not matched to a gene: 6. The CDR3 loop spans 13 amino acids. This chain's CDR3 is CASSASSGIEQFF. In DNA, the CDR3 is TGTGCCAGCAGCGCATCTAGCGGGATTGAGCAGTTCTTC.

The chain links TRBV12-5 to TRBJ1-1; TRBD1 matches at 9 bases. The germline CDR1 and CDR2 sequences are LGHNT and FRNRAP. This CDR3 has 15 residues. J lost 3 bases, V lost 7 bases, and 9 bases had no gene match. CDR3 region: CASARPGQGHTEAFF. CDR3 nucleotides: TGTGCTAGTGCCCGTCCGGGACAGGGTCACACTGAAGCTTTCTTT. The entire variable domain, with the rest obtained from reference TRBV12-5 and TRBJ1-1, is as follows: DARVTQTPRHKVTEMGQEVTMRCQPILGHNTVFWYRQTMMQGLELLAYFRNRAPLDDSGMPKDRFSAEMPDATLATLKIQPSEPRDSAVYFCASARPGQGHTEAFFGQGTRLTVV.

The chain's CDR3 is CASSPRGDLPRGYTF. The DNA for the CDR3 is TGTGCCAGCAGTCCACGCGGGGATCTCCCACGGGGCTACACCTTC. V and J are TRBV27 and TRBJ1-2; D is unclear. The ends were cut back, 5 bases at V and 8 bases at J, with 21 bases in the middle. The CDR3 runs 15 residues. Per the germline V gene, CDR1 is MNHEY and CDR2 is SMNVEV (reference sequence).

This chain joins TRBV7-9 and TRBJ2-7; no reliable D call. Trimming took off 5 bases at V and 3 bases at J, with 17 bases between the two ends. The germline V gene has CDR1 SEHNR and CDR2 FQNEAQ (reference sequence). The CDR3 loop spans 15 amino acids. The CDR3 sequence: CASSPGRILNYEQYF. The CDR3 DNA sequence: TGTGCCAGCAGCCCCGGTCGGATCCTTAACTACGAGCAGTACTTC.

The V call is TRBV7-2, the J call TRBJ2-7; the D is unclear. The DNA end is a closer match to TRBJ2-5, so the J assignment may be wrong. Germline-derived CDR1 and CDR2 are SGHTA and FQGNSA. CDR3 length: 14 amino acids. The CDR3 sequence is CASSLRPFAETQYF. CDR3 DNA: TGTGCCAGCAGCTTACGACCGTTCGCGGAGACCCAGTACTTC.

J is TRBJ2-7 and V is TRBV20-1; 9 nucleotides match TRBD1. In germline, CDR1 is DFQATT, CDR2 SNEGSKA (reference sequence). V lost 6 bases to trimming and J lost 6 bases; unmatched junction nucleotides: 12. The CDR3 length is 14 residues. The chain's CDR3 is CSARPGTGKGEQYF. DNA of the CDR3: TGCAGTGCAAGACCCGGGACAGGGAAGGGCGAGCAGTACTTC.

This clonotype was counted many times. The rearrangement uses TRBV7-2 and TRBJ2-5; D remains ambiguous. Germline V gene data show CDR1 as SGHTA and CDR2 as FQGNSA. Trimming stripped 1 base from V and 4 bases from J, with 4 bases between. This CDR3 comprises 12 residues. In DNA, the CDR3 is TGTGCCAGCAGCTTAGGTGTAGAGACCCAGTACTTC. Translated: CASSLGVETQYF.

CDR3 sequence: CSGTLDRRVTEAFF. The CDR3 DNA sequence: TGCAGCGGGACCCTCGACAGACGGGTAACTGAAGCTTTCTTT. The rearrangement uses TRBV29-1 and TRBJ1-1; a weak D match, TRBD1 (5 bases). The V and J ends lost 7 bases and 5 bases respectively, with 20 bases between them. From germline, CDR1 is SQVTM and CDR2 ANQGSEA. CDR3 length equals 14 residues.

This clonotype was picked up a small number of times. The J gene is TRBJ2-1, the V gene TRBV3-1; TRBD1 is a possible D gene (6 bases). The CDR3 extends over 17 amino acids. Germline lookup yields CDR1 LGHDT and CDR2 YNNKEL (reference sequence). V was shortened by 1 base and J by 5 bases, with 18 bases between the two germline ends. The CDR3 loop is CASSQAPGHQMNNEQFF. CDR3 DNA: TGTGCCAGCAGCCAAGCTCCGGGACACCAGATGAACAATGAGCAGTTCTTC.

The gene calls are TRBV4-1 and TRBJ2-3, with TRBD1 identical over 7 bases. This CDR3 spans 18 amino acids. V trimming: 4 bases; J trimming: 0 bases; junction bases outside the gene matches: 13. The germline V gene encodes CDR1 MGHRA and CDR2 YSYEKL. The CDR3 here is CASSLTLTGASSTDTQYF. CDR3 DNA: TGCGCCAGCAGCCTCACCCTAACAGGGGCCTCTAGCACAGATACGCAGTATTTT.

V gene TRBV7-6 combines with J gene TRBJ2-1; unclear D gene. V gave up 1 base and J gave up 10 bases, with 11 bases separating them. The germline V gene has CDR1 SGHVS and CDR2 FNYEAQ. The CDR3 sequence is 13 residues long. CDR3 DNA: TGTGCCAGCAGCTTAGACAATTTGAAGGAGCAGTTCTTC. Encoded protein: CASSLDNLKEQFF.

This clonotype was observed many times. The chain couples TRBV20-1 to TRBJ1-1; D uncertain. In germline, CDR1 is DFQATT, CDR2 SNEGSKA (reference sequence). Trimming shortened V by 0 bases and J by 7 bases, and 18 bases separated the two germline ends. The CDR3 has 15 amino acids. The DNA for the CDR3 is TGCAGTGCTAGAGATTTCGGAAGGGTTGAAATTGAAGCTTTCTTT. It yields the protein CSARDFGRVEIEAFF.

This clonotype came up a few times. V gene TRBV24-1 combines with J gene TRBJ2-3, with 12 nucleotides matching TRBD2. Germline-derived CDR1 and CDR2 are KGHDR and SFDVKD. V lost 4 bases and J lost 0; bases outside the gene matches: 13. The CDR3 is 20 amino acids. Here the CDR3 DNA reads TGTGCCACCAGTGACCCAGCTTGGACTAGCGGGATCTCTAGCACAGATACGCAGTATTTT. Translation gives CATSDPAWTSGISSTDTQYF.

This clonotype showed up just once. The genes are TRBV5-1 and TRBJ2-2; 7 bases agree with TRBD2. CDR1 SGHRS and CDR2 YFSETQ come from the germline V gene. The CDR3 runs to 16 residues. V was clipped by 4 bases and J by 4 bases; unmatched bases: 10. CDR3 amino acids: CASSTFAGVSTGELFF. As DNA, the CDR3 is TGCGCCAGCAGCACCTTCGCGGGAGTATCCACCGGGGAGCTGTTTTTT. The full variable domain, its missing parts supplied by reference TRBV5-1 and TRBJ2-2, is KAGVTQTPRYLIKTRGQQVTLSCSPISGHRSVSWYQQTPGQGLQFLFEYFSETQRNKGNFPGRFSGRQFSNSRSEMNVSTLELGDSALYLCASSTFAGVSTGELFFGEGSRLTVL.

This clonotype was found once. Compared with germline, one end of the junction differs, possibly owing to a read error. V and J are TRBV27 and TRBJ2-7; TRBD2 matches at 10 bases. The CDR3 length is 13 residues. Germline V CDR1 and CDR2: MNHEY, SMNVEV (reference sequence). The CDR3, as DNA: TGTGCCTGCAGTTTAGCGGGGGGAAATGAGCAGTACTTC. The encoded protein is CACSLAGGNEQYF.

The V call is TRBV5-1, the J call TRBJ2-1; D possibly matches TRBD1 or TRBD2 (5 bases each). The CDR3 has 15 residues. The ends were cut back, 0 bases at V and 7 bases at J, with 14 bases in the middle. Per the germline V gene, CDR1 is SGHRS and CDR2 is YFSETQ. The CDR3 loop reads CASSLVIQGANEQFF. The DNA for the CDR3 is TGCGCCAGCAGCTTGGTAATCCAGGGAGCGAATGAGCAGTTCTTC. Full variable domain (remainder filled in from reference TRBV5-1 and TRBJ2-1): KAGVTQTPRYLIKTRGQQVTLSCSPISGHRSVSWYQQTPGQGLQFLFEYFSETQRNKGNFPGRFSGRQFSNSRSEMNVSTLELGDSALYLCASSLVIQGANEQFFGPGTRLTVL.

The chain joins TRBV30 to TRBJ2-2; weak D call: TRBD2 (6 bases). CDR1 and CDR2 from the germline V gene are GTSNPN and SVGIG (reference sequence). CDR3 length equals 14 residues. V lost 0 bases, J lost 8 bases, and 13 bases lay in between. CDR3 amino acids: CAWSVASATGELFF. For the CDR3, the DNA is TGTGCCTGGAGTGTGGCTAGCGCCACGGGGGAGCTGTTTTTT.

The chain uses TRBV20-1 and TRBJ2-1; a weak D match, TRBD2 (5 bases). The CDR3 is 15 residues long. The germline gives CDR1 DFQATT, CDR2 SNEGSKA (reference sequence). Trimming stripped 3 bases from V and 0 bases from J, with 12 bases between. Written as DNA, the CDR3 is TGCAGTGCTAGTACGGGGAGAAGCTCCTACAATGAGCAGTTCTTC. Its translation is CSASTGRSSYNEQFF.